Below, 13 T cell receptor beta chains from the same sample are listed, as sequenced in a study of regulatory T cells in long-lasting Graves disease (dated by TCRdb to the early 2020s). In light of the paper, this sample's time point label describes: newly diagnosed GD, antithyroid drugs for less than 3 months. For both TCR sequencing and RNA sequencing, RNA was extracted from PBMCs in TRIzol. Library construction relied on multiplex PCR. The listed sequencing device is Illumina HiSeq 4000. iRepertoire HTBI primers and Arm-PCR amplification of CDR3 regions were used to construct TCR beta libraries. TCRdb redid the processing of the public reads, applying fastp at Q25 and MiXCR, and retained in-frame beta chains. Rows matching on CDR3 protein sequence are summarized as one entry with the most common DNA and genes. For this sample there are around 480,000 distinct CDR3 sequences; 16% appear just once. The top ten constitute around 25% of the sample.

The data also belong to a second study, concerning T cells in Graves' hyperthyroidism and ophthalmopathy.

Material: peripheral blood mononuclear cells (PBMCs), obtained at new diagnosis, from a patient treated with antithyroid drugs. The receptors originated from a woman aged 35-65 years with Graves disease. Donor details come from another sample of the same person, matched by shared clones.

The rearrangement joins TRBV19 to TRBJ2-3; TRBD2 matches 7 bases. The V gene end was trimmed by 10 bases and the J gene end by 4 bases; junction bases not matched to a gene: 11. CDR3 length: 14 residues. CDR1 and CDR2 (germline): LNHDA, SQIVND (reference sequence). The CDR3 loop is CATVGGGHADTQYF. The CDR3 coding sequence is TGTGCCACCGTTGGGGGAGGGCATGCAGATACGCAGTATTTT.

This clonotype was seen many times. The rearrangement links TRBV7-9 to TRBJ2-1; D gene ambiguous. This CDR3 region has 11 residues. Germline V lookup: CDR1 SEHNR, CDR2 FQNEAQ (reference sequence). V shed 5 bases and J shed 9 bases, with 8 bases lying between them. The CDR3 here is CASSPLLEQFF. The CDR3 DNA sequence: TGTGCCAGCAGCCCCCTCCTTGAGCAGTTCTTC.

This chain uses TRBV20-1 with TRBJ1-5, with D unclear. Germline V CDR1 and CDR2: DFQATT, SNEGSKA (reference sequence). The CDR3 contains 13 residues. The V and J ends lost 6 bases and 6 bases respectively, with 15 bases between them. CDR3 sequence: CSAMGIGLQPQHF. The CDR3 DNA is TGCAGTGCCATGGGTATTGGGCTTCAGCCCCAGCATTTT.

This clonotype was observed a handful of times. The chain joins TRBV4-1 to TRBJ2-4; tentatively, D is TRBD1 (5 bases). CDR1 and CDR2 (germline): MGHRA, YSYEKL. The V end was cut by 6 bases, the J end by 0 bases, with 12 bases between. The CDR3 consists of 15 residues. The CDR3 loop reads CASSETALAKNIQYF. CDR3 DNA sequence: TGCGCCAGCAGTGAGACAGCTCTAGCCAAAAACATTCAGTACTTC.

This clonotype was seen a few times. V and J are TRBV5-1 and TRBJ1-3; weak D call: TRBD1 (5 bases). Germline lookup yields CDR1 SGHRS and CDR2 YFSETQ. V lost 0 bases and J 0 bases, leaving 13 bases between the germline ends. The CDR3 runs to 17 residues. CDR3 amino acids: CASSLAPGPRSGNTIYF. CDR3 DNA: TGCGCCAGCAGCTTGGCCCCGGGACCGCGCTCTGGAAACACCATATATTTT. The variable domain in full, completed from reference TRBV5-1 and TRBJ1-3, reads KAGVTQTPRYLIKTRGQQVTLSCSPISGHRSVSWYQQTPGQGLQFLFEYFSETQRNKGNFPGRFSGRQFSNSRSEMNVSTLELGDSALYLCASSLAPGPRSGNTIYFGEGSWLTVV.

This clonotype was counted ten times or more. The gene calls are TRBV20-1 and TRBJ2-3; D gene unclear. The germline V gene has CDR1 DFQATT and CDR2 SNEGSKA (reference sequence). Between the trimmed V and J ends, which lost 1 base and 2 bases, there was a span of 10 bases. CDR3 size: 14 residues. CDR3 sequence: CSARVSKNTDTQYF. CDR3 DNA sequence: TGCAGTGCTAGAGTGAGCAAAAACACAGATACGCAGTATTTT.

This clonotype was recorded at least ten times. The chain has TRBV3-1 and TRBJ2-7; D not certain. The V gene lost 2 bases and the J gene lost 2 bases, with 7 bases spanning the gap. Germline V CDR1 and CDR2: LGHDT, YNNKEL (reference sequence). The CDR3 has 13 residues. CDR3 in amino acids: CASSQFAAYEQYF. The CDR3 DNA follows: TGTGCCAGCAGCCAATTTGCGGCCTACGAGCAGTACTTC.

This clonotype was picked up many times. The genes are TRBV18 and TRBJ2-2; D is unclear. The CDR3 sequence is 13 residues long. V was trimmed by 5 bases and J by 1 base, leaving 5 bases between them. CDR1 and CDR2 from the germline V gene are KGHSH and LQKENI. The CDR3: CASSSKNTGELFF. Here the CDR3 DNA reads TGTGCCAGCTCAAGTAAGAACACCGGGGAGCTGTTTTTT.

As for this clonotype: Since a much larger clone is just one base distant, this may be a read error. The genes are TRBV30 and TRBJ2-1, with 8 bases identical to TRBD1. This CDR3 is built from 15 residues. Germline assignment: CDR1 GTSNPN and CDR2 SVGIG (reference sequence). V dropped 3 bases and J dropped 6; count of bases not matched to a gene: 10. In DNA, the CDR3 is TGTGCCTGGAGGCACAGGGGGTTAACTCGCAATGAGCAGTTCTTC. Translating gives CAWRHRGLTRNEQFF.

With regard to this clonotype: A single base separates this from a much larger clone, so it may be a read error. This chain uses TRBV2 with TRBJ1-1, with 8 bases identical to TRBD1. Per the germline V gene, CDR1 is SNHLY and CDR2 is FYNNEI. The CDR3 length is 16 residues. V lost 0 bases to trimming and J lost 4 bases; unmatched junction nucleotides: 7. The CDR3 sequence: CASSEAGTGFSTEAFF. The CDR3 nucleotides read TGTGCCAGCAGTGAAGCGGGGACAGGCTTCAGCACTGAAGCTTTCTTT. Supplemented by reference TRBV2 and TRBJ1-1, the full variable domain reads EPEVTQTPSHQVTQMGQEVILRCVPISNHLYFYWYRQILGQKVEFLVSFYNNEISEKSEIFDDQFSVERPDGSNFTLKIRSTKLEDSAMYFCASSEAGTGFSTEAFFGQGTRLTVV.

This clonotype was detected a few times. The CDR3, as DNA: TGTGCCAGCAGTACTCACTCGCGACGGGCCACGGGGACTGAAGCTTTCTTT. This gives the protein CASSTHSRRATGTEAFF. The chain carries TRBV6-1 and TRBJ1-1, with no clear D. CDR3 length equals 17 residues. CDR1 is MNHNS and CDR2 is SASEGT in the germline V gene. Trimming shortened V by 5 bases and J by 5 bases, and 24 bases separated the two germline ends.

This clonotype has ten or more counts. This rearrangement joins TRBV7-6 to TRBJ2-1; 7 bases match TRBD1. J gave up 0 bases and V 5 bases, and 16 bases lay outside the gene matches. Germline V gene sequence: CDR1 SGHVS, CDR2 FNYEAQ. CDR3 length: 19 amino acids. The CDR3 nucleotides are TGTGCCAGCAGCCAGACAGGGATCCCCGAAGCTAGCTCCTACAATGAGCAGTTCTTC. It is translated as CASSQTGIPEASSYNEQFF.

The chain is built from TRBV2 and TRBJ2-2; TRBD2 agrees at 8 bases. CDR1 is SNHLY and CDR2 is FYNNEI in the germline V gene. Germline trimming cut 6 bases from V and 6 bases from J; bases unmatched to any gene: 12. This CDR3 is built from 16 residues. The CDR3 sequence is CASRQKSGRGAGELFF. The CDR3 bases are TGTGCCAGCAGACAGAAGAGCGGGAGAGGGGCCGGGGAGCTGTTTTTT.